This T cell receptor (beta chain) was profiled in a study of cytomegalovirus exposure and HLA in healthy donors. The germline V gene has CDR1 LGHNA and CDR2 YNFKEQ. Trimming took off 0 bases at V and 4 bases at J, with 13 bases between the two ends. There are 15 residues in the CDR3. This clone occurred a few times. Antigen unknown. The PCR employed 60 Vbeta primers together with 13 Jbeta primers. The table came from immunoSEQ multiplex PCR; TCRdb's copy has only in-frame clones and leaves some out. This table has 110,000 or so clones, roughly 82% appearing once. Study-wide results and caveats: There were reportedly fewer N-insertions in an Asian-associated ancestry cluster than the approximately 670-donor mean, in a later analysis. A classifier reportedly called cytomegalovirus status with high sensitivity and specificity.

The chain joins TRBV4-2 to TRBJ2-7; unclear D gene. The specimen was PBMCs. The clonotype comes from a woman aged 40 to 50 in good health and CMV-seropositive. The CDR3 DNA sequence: TGTGCCAGCAGCCAAGAGGCCCCCCCGTGGTACGAGCAGTACTTC. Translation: CASSQEAPPWYEQYF.